The sequence of this T cell receptor beta chain was determined in a study of T cells in Graves' hyperthyroidism and ophthalmopathy. Amplification yielded TCR beta CDR3 regions, with RNA transcripts as the source. Carried out on the TCR CDR3, a first-round RT-PCR used the HTBI primer set. TCRdb re-called the multiplex PCR reads with MiXCR, one entry per CDR3 protein. In the table there are roughly 500,000 distinct CDR3 sequences, approximately 22% of which are singletons. This clonotype has just a few counts. Its specificity is unknown. Trimming cost V 2 bases and J 3 bases, with 16 bases left between them. The germline gives CDR1 SGHAT, CDR2 FQNNGV. The CDR3 covers 16 residues. Investigators excluded patients with uncontrolled infection, other autoimmune disease, pregnancy or lactation. Clinical symptoms, serum thyroxine, TRAb, thyroid ultrasound and orbital computed tomography established diagnosis.

Overall study results and limits: A 13 V-J model separated ophthalmopathy from stable hyperthyroidism. Blood also held most thyroid clonotypes expanded beyond 0.001.

V and J are TRBV11-2 and TRBJ1-1, with D perhaps TRBD1 (5 bases). The TCR comes from a woman aged 65 to 85 with Graves' ophthalmopathy. Sample: blood. As DNA, the CDR3 is TGTGCCAGCAGCTTACCGTATGGGGGGACGTACACTGAAGCTTTCTTT. It translates to CASSLPYGGTYTEAFF. The complete variable domain, with remaining parts taken from reference TRBV11-2 and TRBJ1-1, reads EAGVAQSPRYKIIEKRQSVAFWCNPISGHATLYWYQQILGQGPKLLIQFQNNGVVDDSQLPKDRFSAERLKGVDSTLKIQPAKLEDSAVYLCASSLPYGGTYTEAFFGQGTRLTVV.